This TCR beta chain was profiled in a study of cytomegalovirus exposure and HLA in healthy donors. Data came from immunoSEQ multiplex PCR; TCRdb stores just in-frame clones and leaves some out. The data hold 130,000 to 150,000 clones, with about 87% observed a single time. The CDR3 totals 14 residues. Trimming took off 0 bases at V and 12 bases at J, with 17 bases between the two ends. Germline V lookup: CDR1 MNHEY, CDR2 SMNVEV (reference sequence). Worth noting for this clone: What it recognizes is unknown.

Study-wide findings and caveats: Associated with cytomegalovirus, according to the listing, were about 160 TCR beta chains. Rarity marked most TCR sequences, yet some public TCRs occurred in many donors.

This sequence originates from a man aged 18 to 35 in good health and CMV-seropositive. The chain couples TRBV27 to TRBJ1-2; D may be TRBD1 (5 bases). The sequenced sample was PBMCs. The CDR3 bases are TGTGCCAGCAGTTTATCTTTCCCAGGACAAGGAGACACCTTC. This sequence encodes CASSLSFPGQGDTF.